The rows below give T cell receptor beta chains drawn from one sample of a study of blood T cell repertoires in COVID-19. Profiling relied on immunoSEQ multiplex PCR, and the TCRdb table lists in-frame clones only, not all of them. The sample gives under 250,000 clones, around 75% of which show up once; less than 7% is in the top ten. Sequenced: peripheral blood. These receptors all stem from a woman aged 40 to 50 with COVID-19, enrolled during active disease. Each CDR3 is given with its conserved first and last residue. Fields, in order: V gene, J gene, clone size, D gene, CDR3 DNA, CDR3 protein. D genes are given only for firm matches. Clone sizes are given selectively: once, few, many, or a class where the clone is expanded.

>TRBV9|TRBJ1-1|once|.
TGTGCCAGCAGCCCCCCTTTGGGGCATAATTCTGAAGCTTTCTTT
CASSPPLGHNSEAFF
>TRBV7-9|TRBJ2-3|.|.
TGTGCCAGCAGCCGCTTTGTGCGGGATGGCTCAGATACGCAGTATTTT
CASSRFVRDGSDTQYF
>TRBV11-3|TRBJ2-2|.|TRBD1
TGTGCCAGCAGCTCAAGACAGGGGGTCACCGGGGAGCTGTTTTTT
CASSSRQGVTGELFF
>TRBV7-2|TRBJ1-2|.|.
TGTGCCAGCAGCTTAGGGGCGGGAAACTATGGCTACACCTTC
CASSLGAGNYGYTF
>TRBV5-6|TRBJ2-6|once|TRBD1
TGTGCCAGCAGCAATAGACAGGGTTCTTGGGGGGCCAACGTCCTGACTTTC
CASSNRQGSWGANVLTF
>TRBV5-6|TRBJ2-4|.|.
TGTGCCAGCAGCTTTTCGGTAGCCAAAAACATTCAGTACTTC
CASSFSVAKNIQYF
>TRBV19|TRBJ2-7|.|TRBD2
TGTGCCAGTAGACTAGCGGGGACCTACGAGCAGTACTTC
CASRLAGTYEQYF
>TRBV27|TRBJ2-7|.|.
TGTGCCAGCAGTCACCAGGGAACCCTCTACGAGCAGTACTTC
CASSHQGTLYEQYF
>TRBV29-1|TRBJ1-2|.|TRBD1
TGCAGCGCCAGTAACAGGGGGAATGATGGCTACACCTTC
CSASNRGNDGYTF
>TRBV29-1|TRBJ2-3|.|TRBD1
TGCAGCGTTGCCCCAGGGGGATCAGATACGCAGTATTTT
CSVAPGGSDTQYF
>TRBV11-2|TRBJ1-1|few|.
TGTGCCAGCAGCCTCACCACCGACAGGAACACTGAAGCTTTCTTT
CASSLTTDRNTEAFF
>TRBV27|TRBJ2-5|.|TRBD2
TGTGCCAGCAGTTATGGAGCGGGAGCAGGAGAGACCCAGTACTTC
CASSYGAGAGETQYF
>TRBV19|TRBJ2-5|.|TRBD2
TGTGCCAGTAGTATCAAGCGGGGCCAAGAGACCCAGTACTTC
CASSIKRGQETQYF
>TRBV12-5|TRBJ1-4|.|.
TGTGCTAGTGGTTTGGGGGAGACCTATGAAAAACTGTTTTTT
CASGLGETYEKLFF
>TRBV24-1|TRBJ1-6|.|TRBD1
TGTGCCACCAGTGATTTTAGCGGGACAGGGAGATTATCTAATTCACCCCTCCACTTT
CATSDFSGTGRLSNSPLHF
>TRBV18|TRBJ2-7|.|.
TGTGCCAGCTCACCGTCGACACAGGCTCACGAGCAGTACTTC
CASSPSTQAHEQYF
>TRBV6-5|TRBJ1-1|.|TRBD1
TGTGCCAGCGGCAGGGGACAGGGCACTGAAGCTTTCTTT
CASGRGQGTEAFF
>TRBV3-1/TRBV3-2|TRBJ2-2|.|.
TGTGCCAGCAGCCAAGAACGAACCAGGAACACCGGGGAGCTGTTTTTT
CASSQERTRNTGELFF
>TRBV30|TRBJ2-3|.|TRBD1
TGTGCCTGGAGGGATAGGGGGCGCGGAGATACGCAGTATTTT
CAWRDRGRGDTQYF
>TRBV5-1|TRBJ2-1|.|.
TGCGCCAGCAGCTTGCCGGGGGGCAGTGGGAGCCGGTACAATGAGCAGTTCTTC
CASSLPGGSGSRYNEQFF
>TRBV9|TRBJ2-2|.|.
TGTGCCAGCAGCGTACGTACCGGGGAGCTGTTTTTT
CASSVRTGELFF
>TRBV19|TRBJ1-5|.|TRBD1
TGTGCCAGTAGATTAAGGGCAGGGGGAGGTTCGGAACAGCCCCAGCATTTT
CASRLRAGGGSEQPQHF
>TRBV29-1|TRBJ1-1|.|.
TGCAGCGTTTCACAGGGCACCCCTGAAGCTTTCTTT
CSVSQGTPEAFF